The present T cell receptor beta chain was sequenced within a study of blood T cell repertoires in COVID-19. Study overall: Acute and convalescent COVID-19 samples came from the United States, Italy and Spain. In each case, the material was cDNA or gDNA derived from T cells, B-cell-depleted T cells, or PBMCs.

Per the original methods: Estimation of nucleated cell counts relied on the amplification of reference gene primers. Profiling relied on immunoSEQ multiplex PCR, and the TCRdb table lists in-frame clones only, not all of them. The D gene and trimming were derived from the DNA, and the V and J assignments and clone size from that table. The profile shows more than 150,000 clones, around 85% of them singletons. The V and J ends lost 1 base and 7 bases, in that order; junction bases with no gene match: 9. This CDR3 is built from 16 residues. In germline, CDR1 is SGHRS, CDR2 YFSETQ. This sequence originates from a woman over 75 with acute or convalescent COVID-19. Sequenced sample: peripheral blood. The chain employs TRBV5-1 and TRBJ2-2; 8 bases are shared with TRBD2. The CDR3 protein is CASSLNIQRGHGELFF. For the CDR3, the DNA is TGCGCCAGCAGCTTGAATATCCAGCGGGGGCACGGGGAGCTGTTTTTT.